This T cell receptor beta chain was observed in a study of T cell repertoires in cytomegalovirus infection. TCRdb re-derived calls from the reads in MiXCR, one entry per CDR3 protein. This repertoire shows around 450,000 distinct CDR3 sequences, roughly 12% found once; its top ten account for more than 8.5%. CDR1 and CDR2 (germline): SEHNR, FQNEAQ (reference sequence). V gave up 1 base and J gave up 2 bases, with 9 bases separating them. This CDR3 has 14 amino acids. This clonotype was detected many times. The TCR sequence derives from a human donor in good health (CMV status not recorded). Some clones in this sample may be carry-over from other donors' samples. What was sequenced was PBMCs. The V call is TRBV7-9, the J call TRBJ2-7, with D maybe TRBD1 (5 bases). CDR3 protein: CASSLVQGAYEQYF. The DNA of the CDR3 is TGTGCCAGCAGCTTAGTCCAGGGCGCCTACGAGCAGTACTTC. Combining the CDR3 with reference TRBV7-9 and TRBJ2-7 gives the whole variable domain DTGVSQNPRHKITKRGQNVTFRCDPISEHNRLYWYRQTLGQGPEFLTYFQNEAQLEKSRLLSDRFSAERPKGSFSTLEIQRTEQGDSAMYLCASSLVQGAYEQYFGPGTRLTVT.